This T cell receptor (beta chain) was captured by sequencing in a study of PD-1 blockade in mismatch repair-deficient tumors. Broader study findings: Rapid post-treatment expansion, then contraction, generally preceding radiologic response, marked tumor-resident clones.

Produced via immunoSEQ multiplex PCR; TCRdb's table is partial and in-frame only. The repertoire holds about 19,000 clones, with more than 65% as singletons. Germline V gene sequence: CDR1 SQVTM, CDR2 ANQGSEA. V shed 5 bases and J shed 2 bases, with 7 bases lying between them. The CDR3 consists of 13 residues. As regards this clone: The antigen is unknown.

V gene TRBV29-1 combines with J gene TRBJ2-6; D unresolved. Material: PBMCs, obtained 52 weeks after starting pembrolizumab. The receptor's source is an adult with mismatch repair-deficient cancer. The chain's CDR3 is CSVHTPGANVLTF. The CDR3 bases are TGCAGCGTTCACACCCCTGGGGCCAACGTCCTGACTTTC.